The clone carrying this T cell receptor (beta chain) was recorded only once. Its antigen is still unknown. The data stem from a study of cytomegalovirus exposure and HLA in healthy donors. General observations from the study: Sequencing depth roughly uniform across donors was assumed in presence/absence analyses. Earlier findings revealed that most TCR beta V segments proved productive either about 87% or about 30% of the time. Several of the most significant clusters appeared, in a later analysis, to be linked to common viral pathogens. On later analysis, the bulk of CMV-associated TCR beta chains appeared to be HLA-restricted.

The PCR contained 60 Vbeta and 13 Jbeta primers. TCRdb's table, derived via immunoSEQ multiplex PCR, lists solely in-frame clones and lacks some. The data contain roughly 240,000 clones, roughly 81% of them singletons. The sequence was obtained from a girl aged 2 to 9 in good health and CMV-seronegative. The sample consisted of PBMCs.

The chain's CDR3 is CASSVLGGRETQYF. CDR3 in DNA: TGTGCCAGCAGCGTATTAGGGGGCAGGGAGACCCAGTACTTC. V gene TRBV9 combines with J gene TRBJ2-5; the match to TRBD1 covers 7 bases. V gave up 1 base and J gave up 5 bases; unmatched junction bases: 5. Germline V lookup: CDR1 SGDLS, CDR2 YYNGEE. CDR3 size: 14 residues.